The rows below give T cell receptor beta chains drawn from one sample of a study of cytomegalovirus exposure and HLA in healthy donors. This table comes from immunoSEQ multiplex PCR, and its TCRdb copy is limited to in-frame clones, with some not included. The repertoire has about 190,000 clones, about 87% of them found once; the top ten carry around 1.5%. Sequencing was carried out using PBMCs. The source is a woman under 30 in good health and CMV-seronegative. The CDR3 runs from the conserved cysteine through the conserved F or W. Fields, in order: CDR3 protein, CDR3 DNA, clone size, J gene, D gene, V gene. The D gene is left open where the match is weak. Expanded clones are given a class, and other clones once, few, many or no size at all.

CDR3 protein: CASSPQISGGYNEQFF; CDR3 DNA: TGCGCCAGCAGCCCCCAAATTAGCGGGGGGTACAATGAGCAGTTCTTC; clone size: -; J gene: TRBJ2-1; D gene: TRBD2; V gene: TRBV5-1
CDR3 protein: CASSLGTGVSYEQYF; CDR3 DNA: TGCGCCAGCAGCCTGGGGACAGGGGTGTCGTACGAGCAGTACTTC; clone size: -; J gene: TRBJ2-7; D gene: TRBD1; V gene: TRBV5-1
CDR3 protein: CASSVGLEETQYF; CDR3 DNA: TGTGCCAGCAGCGTAGGGCTAGAAGAGACCCAGTACTTC; clone size: -; J gene: TRBJ2-5; D gene: -; V gene: TRBV9
CDR3 protein: CSPADGDTDTQYF; CDR3 DNA: TGCAGCCCTGCGGACGGGGACACAGATACGCAGTATTTT; clone size: -; J gene: TRBJ2-3; D gene: -; V gene: TRBV29-1
CDR3 protein: CSSSFGRESNTGELFF; CDR3 DNA: TGTTCCAGCAGCTTTGGGCGGGAGTCGAACACCGGGGAGCTGTTTTTT; clone size: -; J gene: TRBJ2-2; D gene: TRBD2; V gene: TRBV7-9
CDR3 protein: CASSYSGTGDEKLFF; CDR3 DNA: TGTGCCAGCAGTTACTCCGGGACAGGGGATGAAAAACTGTTTTTT; clone size: -; J gene: TRBJ1-4; D gene: TRBD1; V gene: TRBV6-6
CDR3 protein: CASSLSGALQETQYF; CDR3 DNA: TGCGCCAGCAGCTTGTCAGGGGCCCTCCAAGAGACCCAGTACTTC; clone size: -; J gene: TRBJ2-5; D gene: -; V gene: TRBV5-1
CDR3 protein: CASSGTSGSSYEQYF; CDR3 DNA: TGTGCCAGCAGCGGCACTAGCGGGAGCTCCTACGAGCAGTACTTC; clone size: -; J gene: TRBJ2-7; D gene: TRBD2; V gene: TRBV7-2
CDR3 protein: CASRQGQTNTGELFF; CDR3 DNA: TGCGCCAGCAGGCAGGGACAGACGAACACCGGGGAGCTGTTTTTT; clone size: -; J gene: TRBJ2-2; D gene: TRBD1; V gene: TRBV4-1
CDR3 protein: CASIYRDRASHGYTF; CDR3 DNA: TGTGCCAGCATCTATAGGGACAGGGCGAGCCATGGCTACACCTTC; clone size: -; J gene: TRBJ1-2; D gene: TRBD1; V gene: TRBV7-9
CDR3 protein: CASSLVGQNIQYF; CDR3 DNA: TGTGCCAGCAGCTTAGTTGGGCAAAACATTCAGTACTTC; clone size: -; J gene: TRBJ2-4; D gene: -; V gene: TRBV7-9
CDR3 protein: CSVSTGGGDQPQHF; CDR3 DNA: TGCAGCGTTTCTACAGGGGGCGGGGACCAGCCCCAGCATTTT; clone size: once; J gene: TRBJ1-5; D gene: TRBD1; V gene: TRBV29-1
CDR3 protein: CASSRSMGYAETVNTGELFF; CDR3 DNA: TGTGCCAGTAGTAGGAGTATGGGATATGCGGAGACAGTTAACACCGGGGAGCTGTTTTTT; clone size: -; J gene: TRBJ2-2; D gene: -; V gene: TRBV19
CDR3 protein: CAWTQRGDTQYF; CDR3 DNA: TGTGCCTGGACTCAACGGGGGGATACGCAGTATTTT; clone size: once; J gene: TRBJ2-3; D gene: -; V gene: TRBV30
CDR3 protein: CASSDSQAGGDEQFF; CDR3 DNA: TGTGCCAGCAGTGACTCACAAGCGGGAGGGGATGAGCAGTTCTTC; clone size: -; J gene: TRBJ2-1; D gene: TRBD2; V gene: TRBV6-4
CDR3 protein: CSVGTILTDTQYF; CDR3 DNA: TGCAGCGTTGGAACTATTCTCACAGATACGCAGTATTTT; clone size: -; J gene: TRBJ2-3; D gene: -; V gene: TRBV29-1
CDR3 protein: CASSLGYPSSYRVTDGYTF; CDR3 DNA: TGTGCCAGCAGCTTAGGATATCCCTCCTCGTACAGGGTAACCGATGGCTACACCTTC; clone size: -; J gene: TRBJ1-2; D gene: -; V gene: TRBV7-8
CDR3 protein: CAWSRGGGGLGEQYF; CDR3 DNA: TGTGCCTGGAGCCGGGGGGGAGGGGGGTTGGGGGAGCAGTACTTC; clone size: -; J gene: TRBJ2-7; D gene: TRBD2; V gene: TRBV30
CDR3 protein: CASSFGGATDTQYF; CDR3 DNA: TGCGCCAGCAGCTTCGGGGGGGCCACAGATACGCAGTATTTT; clone size: -; J gene: TRBJ2-3; D gene: TRBD2; V gene: TRBV5-1
CDR3 protein: CASSIHASGGYGSYNEQFF; CDR3 DNA: TGTGCCAGTAGTATTCATGCTAGCGGGGGGTACGGCTCCTACAATGAGCAGTTCTTC; clone size: -; J gene: TRBJ2-1; D gene: TRBD2; V gene: TRBV19
CDR3 protein: CASTKDTKRPQHF; CDR3 DNA: TGTGCCAGCACTAAGGACACGAAGCGGCCCCAGCATTTT; clone size: -; J gene: TRBJ1-5; D gene: -; V gene: TRBV2
CDR3 protein: CASSLDGGKAFF; CDR3 DNA: TGTGCCAGCAGCCTAGACGGGGGTAAAGCTTTCTTT; clone size: once; J gene: TRBJ1-1; D gene: -; V gene: TRBV7-9
CDR3 protein: CASRLGTWPLHF; CDR3 DNA: TGTGCCAGCCGGCTGGGGACATGGCCCCTCCACTTT; clone size: -; J gene: TRBJ1-6; D gene: -; V gene: TRBV2
CDR3 protein: CASSLDPGTNTGELFF; CDR3 DNA: TGTGCCAGCAGCTTGGATCCGGGGACAAACACCGGGGAGCTGTTTTTT; clone size: -; J gene: TRBJ2-2; D gene: -; V gene: TRBV5-4
CDR3 protein: CASSYLGGQQETQYF; CDR3 DNA: TGCGCCAGCAGCTACCTTGGGGGACAGCAAGAGACCCAGTACTTC; clone size: -; J gene: TRBJ2-5; D gene: TRBD1; V gene: TRBV5-1
CDR3 protein: CASSLGGSADTQYF; CDR3 DNA: TGTGCCAGCAGCTTAGGAGGAAGCGCAGATACGCAGTATTTT; clone size: -; J gene: TRBJ2-3; D gene: -; V gene: TRBV7-2
CDR3 protein: CASSSISGGGGDTQYF; CDR3 DNA: TGTGCCAGCAGCTCAATTAGCGGGGGAGGTGGTGATACGCAGTATTTT; clone size: once; J gene: TRBJ2-3; D gene: TRBD2; V gene: TRBV7-3
CDR3 protein: CSVEAAGFHEQYF; CDR3 DNA: TGCAGCGTTGAAGCCGCAGGGTTCCACGAGCAGTACTTC; clone size: -; J gene: TRBJ2-7; D gene: -; V gene: TRBV29-1
CDR3 protein: CASSHDSNYGYTF; CDR3 DNA: TGTGCCAGCAGCCACGACAGTAACTATGGCTACACCTTC; clone size: once; J gene: TRBJ1-2; D gene: -; V gene: TRBV7-2
CDR3 protein: CASSLGPSVNIQYF; CDR3 DNA: TGTGCCAGCAGCTTGGGCCCTAGCGTGAACATTCAGTACTTC; clone size: -; J gene: TRBJ2-4; D gene: -; V gene: TRBV5-4
CDR3 protein: CASNSGGIGTDTQYF; CDR3 DNA: TGTGCCAGCAATAGCGGTGGGATTGGTACAGATACGCAGTATTTT; clone size: -; J gene: TRBJ2-3; D gene: -; V gene: TRBV28
CDR3 protein: CASKEGAGAQETQYF; CDR3 DNA: TGCGCCAGCAAGGAAGGAGCGGGAGCCCAAGAGACCCAGTACTTC; clone size: -; J gene: TRBJ2-5; D gene: TRBD2; V gene: TRBV5-1
CDR3 protein: CASSVRLAGGPSTDTQYF; CDR3 DNA: TGTGCCAGTAGTGTTCGACTAGCGGGAGGGCCGAGCACAGATACGCAGTATTTT; clone size: -; J gene: TRBJ2-3; D gene: TRBD2; V gene: TRBV19
CDR3 protein: CASSPLSGQGGFGEQYF; CDR3 DNA: TGCGCCAGCAGCCCCCTTTCAGGACAGGGAGGGTTTGGGGAGCAGTACTTC; clone size: -; J gene: TRBJ2-7; D gene: -; V gene: TRBV4-1
CDR3 protein: CASRPGLSYEQYF; CDR3 DNA: TGTGCCAGTAGGCCGGGACTGTCCTACGAGCAGTACTTC; clone size: -; J gene: TRBJ2-7; D gene: -; V gene: TRBV19
CDR3 protein: CASSPDRASNQPQHF; CDR3 DNA: TGTGCCAGCAGCCCTGACAGGGCTAGCAATCAGCCCCAGCATTTT; clone size: -; J gene: TRBJ1-5; D gene: TRBD1; V gene: TRBV6-5
CDR3 protein: CASSVVQTDGQFF; CDR3 DNA: TGTGCCAGCAGCGTAGTCCAGACAGACGGGCAGTTCTTC; clone size: -; J gene: TRBJ2-1; D gene: -; V gene: TRBV9
CDR3 protein: CASSYGQGGEQYF; CDR3 DNA: TGTGCCAGCAGTTACGGACAGGGGGGCGAGCAGTACTTC; clone size: -; J gene: TRBJ2-7; D gene: TRBD1; V gene: TRBV6-5